Given below is one TCR beta chain in context. This clonotype was seen a handful of times. There is no known antigen for this receptor. The sample holds no much larger clone one base away, and base qualities are not on file. Graves' hyperthyroidism was defined as stable when no progression to ophthalmopathy occurred over 18 months of follow-up. Hyperthyroidism patients were newly diagnosed, with disease duration under 2 months, and aged 18 to 65 years. The study excluded patients with uncontrolled infections, other autoimmune diseases, pregnancy or lactation. Clinical symptoms, serum thyroxine and TRAb, thyroid ultrasound, and orbital computed tomography formed the basis for the diagnoses. PBMCs were separated from roughly 10 ml of fresh peripheral blood using Ficoll-Paque density gradient centrifugation. Trizol reagent was used to extract total RNA, and RNA quality was then checked on an Agilent 2100 Bioanalyzer.

The V and J ends are trimmed by 10 bases and 6 bases, leaving 20 bases between them. CDR1 and CDR2 are drawn from the germline V gene: SGHRS, YFSETQ. There are 14 amino acids in the CDR3, from cysteine to phenylalanine inclusive. The retained sequence is limited to the CDR3, 42 bases, with the frame set at the first base. TCR beta CDR3 regions were amplified from RNA transcripts. A first-round RT-PCR of the TCR CDR3 used the HTBI primer set with the Qiagen OneStep RT-PCR kit. Libraries were constructed in a second round of multiplex PCR, after which size selection and purification were carried out. Paired-end sequencing of the libraries was performed with 100 bp reads on an Illumina HiSeq2000. The paper's processing steps were these. SOAPnuke was used to process the raw data, with reads discarded if the reads contained adapters or uncalled bases, had a mean Phred below 15, or lacked an exact constant-primer or identifier match. COPE v1.2.5 was used to merge high-quality paired reads, and clonotypes were defined as unique nucleotide sequences. Clonotypes were aligned to IMGT TRBV, TRBD and TRBJ reference segments using MiTCR v1.1. The analysis included only V-J combinations with a frequency above 0.0001, which together covered around 99% of the repertoires. The TCS score was defined as the ratio of F50 (clonal expansion) to E x V (chaos), calculated using BLOSUM62-based TCRdist between CDR3 peptides within each V-J. Welch's t-statistics and random forest reduced fewer than 600 V-J features to 13, which were used in a naive Bayes classifier (R e1071). TCRdb reworked the public reads: Q25 trimming with fastp, MiXCR clone assembly, productive beta chains retained. Rows merge per CDR3 protein into single entries with the most common DNA and genes. What appears here as the V and J calls and clone size reflects TCRdb's work, not the paper's. The sample yields about 700,000 distinct CDR3 sequences; 12% to 15% were counted once. Jointly, the top ten make up 9.5% to 13% of the sample.

This record belongs to a study of T cells in Graves' hyperthyroidism and ophthalmopathy (dated by TCRdb to between 2017 and 2020). About the full investigation: Peripheral blood was collected at initial diagnosis, before any treatment. A discovery cohort of about a hundred patients, approximately 44 with Graves' ophthalmopathy and more than 55 with stable Graves' hyperthyroidism, was used to find distinguishing TCR V-J signatures. Whether ophthalmopathy could be predicted prospectively was tested in an independent validation cohort made up of approximately 19 hyperthyroidism patients plus 17 patients who later progressed to ophthalmopathy. The approximately 90 discovery patients were randomly split 7:3 into training and test sets. Thyroid tissue and blood T-cell repertoires from roughly 6 Graves' hyperthyroidism patients were also compared in the study. After sampling, hyperthyroidism patients received methimazole starting at 30 mg daily, and ophthalmopathy patients received high-dose intravenous methylprednisolone. The paper describes TCR Vbeta CDR3 sequencing of 135 peripheral blood samples, made up of 43 ophthalmopathy patients, more than 70 hyperthyroidism patients and 17 progressor patients.

What the work shows at the level of the full study, not this receptor alone: Most expanded thyroid clonotypes (frequency above 0.001) were also found in blood, which suggests that blood repertoires may mirror thyroid immune responses. During validation, the model predicted progression to ophthalmopathy a median of around 7 months ahead of onset, with 70.59% sensitivity and 72% to 80% specificity. A model built on a 13 V-J signature distinguished ophthalmopathy from stable hyperthyroidism, reaching 87.88% sensitivity and around 81% specificity in cross-validation and 80%/75% in testing. No statistical method was used to set the sample size in advance, and investigators knew the group allocation.

The rearranged segments are TRBV5-1 and TRBJ2-1; a tentative D call is TRBD2 (6 bases match). Source material: blood. This TCR was sampled from a woman aged 18-30 years with Graves' hyperthyroidism. For the CDR3, the sequence is CAASRDSISNEQFF. The DNA reads TGCGCCGCTTCCCGGGACTCCATAAGCAATGAGCAGTTCTTC. Here the CDR3 is joined to the reference TRBV5-1 and TRBJ2-1 genes, and the full variable domain is: KAGVTQTPRYLIKTRGQQVTLSCSPISGHRSVSWYQQTPGQGLQFLFEYFSETQRNKGNFPGRFSGRQFSNSRSEMNVSTLELGDSALYLCAASRDSISNEQFFGPGTRLTVL.